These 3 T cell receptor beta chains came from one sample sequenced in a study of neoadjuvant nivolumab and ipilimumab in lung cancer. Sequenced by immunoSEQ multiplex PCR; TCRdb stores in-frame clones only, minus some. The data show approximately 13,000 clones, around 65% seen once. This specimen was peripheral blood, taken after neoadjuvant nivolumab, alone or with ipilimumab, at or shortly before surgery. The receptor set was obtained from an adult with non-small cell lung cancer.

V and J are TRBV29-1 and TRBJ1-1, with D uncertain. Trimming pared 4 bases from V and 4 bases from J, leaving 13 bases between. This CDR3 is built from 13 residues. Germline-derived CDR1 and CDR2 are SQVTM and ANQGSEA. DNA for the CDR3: TGCAGCGTTGTATCCCAAGCAGGCACTGAAGCTTTCTTT. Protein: CSVVSQAGTEAFF.

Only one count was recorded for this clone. DNA of the CDR3: TGTGCCAGCAGCCCAGGGGGCGTGAATGGCTACACCTTC. It is translated as CASSPGGVNGYTF. The chain combines TRBV7-2 with TRBJ1-2, with TRBD1 matching 8 bases. CDR1 SGHTA and CDR2 FQGNSA come from the germline V gene. The CDR3 has 13 residues. V lost 5 bases to trimming and J lost 6 bases; unmatched junction nucleotides: 5.

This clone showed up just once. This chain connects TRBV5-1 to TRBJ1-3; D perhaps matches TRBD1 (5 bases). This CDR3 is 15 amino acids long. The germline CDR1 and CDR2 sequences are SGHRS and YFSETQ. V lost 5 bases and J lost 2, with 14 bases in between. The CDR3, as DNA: TGCGCCAGCAGGCCCGGCCAGGGCACTGGAAACACCATATATTTT. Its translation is CASRPGQGTGNTIYF.